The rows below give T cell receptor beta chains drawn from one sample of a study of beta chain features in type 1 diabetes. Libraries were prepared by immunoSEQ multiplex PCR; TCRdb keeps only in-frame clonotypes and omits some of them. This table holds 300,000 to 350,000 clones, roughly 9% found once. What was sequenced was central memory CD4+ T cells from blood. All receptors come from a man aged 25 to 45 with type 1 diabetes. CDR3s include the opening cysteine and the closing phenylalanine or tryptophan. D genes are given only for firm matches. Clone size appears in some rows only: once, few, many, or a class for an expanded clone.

CASSHGLAGLDTQYF,TGTGCCAGCAGCCACGGACTAGCGGGGTTAGATACGCAGTATTTT,TRBD2,TRBV9,TRBJ2-3,.
CAISAPNTEAFF,TGTGCCATCAGTGCCCCGAACACTGAAGCTTTCTTT,.,TRBV10-3,TRBJ1-1,.
CASSFTKDGQPQHF,TGTGCCAGCAGCTTCACAAAGGACGGTCAGCCCCAGCATTTT,.,TRBV7-9,TRBJ1-5,.
CASSPITGGGTEAFF,TGTGCCAGCAGTCCCATTACAGGGGGTGGTACTGAAGCTTTCTTT,TRBD1,TRBV27,TRBJ1-1,.
CSASRDTNYGYTF,TGCAGCGCCAGCCGGGACACGAACTATGGCTACACCTTC,.,TRBV29-1,TRBJ1-2,.
CASSLADSGVLETQYF,TGTGCCAGCAGCTTAGCGGATAGCGGGGTCCTTGAGACCCAGTACTTC,TRBD2,TRBV7-6,TRBJ2-5,.
CASSPGQVVNEQFF,TGTGCCAGCAGCCCAGGACAGGTAGTCAATGAGCAGTTCTTC,TRBD1,TRBV7-2,TRBJ2-1,many
CASSAGGPQETQYF,TGTGCCAGCAGCGCGGGGGGCCCTCAAGAGACCCAGTACTTC,TRBD2,TRBV7-2,TRBJ2-5,few
CASSTYSGEVETQYF,TGTGCCAGCAGCACGTATAGCGGGGAGGTGGAGACCCAGTACTTC,TRBD2,TRBV7-8,TRBJ2-5,few
CASSFDLSGELFF,TGTGCCAGCAGCTTCGACCTTTCAGGGGAGCTGTTTTTT,.,TRBV7-2,TRBJ2-2,.
CASSRTRGTAEQYF,TGTGCCAGCAGTCGAACCCGGGGGACAGCCGAGCAGTACTTC,.,TRBV6-5,TRBJ2-7,few
CASSGRTGGIGNQPQHF,TGTGCCAGCAGTGGTAGGACAGGGGGCATTGGCAATCAGCCCCAGCATTTT,TRBD1,TRBV2,TRBJ1-5,few
CASSRGQGGTGELFF,TGTGCCAGCAGCCGCGGACAGGGAGGCACCGGGGAGCTGTTTTTT,TRBD1,TRBV7-9,TRBJ2-2,.
CASRTGERYEQYF,TGTGCCAGCAGGACAGGGGAAAGGTACGAGCAGTACTTC,TRBD1,TRBV27,TRBJ2-7,.
CASSEIYSKEGYGYTF,TGTGCCAGCAGTGAAATCTACAGCAAGGAGGGCTATGGCTACACCTTC,.,TRBV6-1,TRBJ1-2,once
CASSPRSGEPPKEPQHF,TGTGCCAGCTCACCCCGATCCGGCGAACCTCCAAAGGAGCCCCAGCATTTT,.,TRBV18,TRBJ1-5,.
CASSPRTGGQETQYF,TGTGCCAGCAGTCCGAGGACAGGGGGCCAGGAGACCCAGTACTTC,TRBD1,TRBV27,TRBJ2-5,few
CASSLVWGQGTYEQYF,TGTGCCAGCAGCTTGGTTTGGGGACAGGGGACCTACGAGCAGTACTTC,TRBD1,TRBV5-6,TRBJ2-7,few
CASSLAKAENTDTQYF,TGTGCCAGCAGCTTAGCGAAGGCGGAGAACACAGATACGCAGTATTTT,.,TRBV11-2,TRBJ2-3,few
CASSFSGGIETQYF,TGTGCCAGCAGCTTCTCAGGTGGGATCGAGACCCAGTACTTC,.,TRBV11-2,TRBJ2-5,few
CASRDRNTEAFF,TGTGCCAGCCGGGACAGGAACACTGAAGCTTTCTTT,TRBD1,TRBV6-5,TRBJ1-1,few
CASSFASRTGEQYF,TGTGCCAGCAGCTTCGCTAGCCGTACCGGCGAGCAGTACTTC,.,TRBV5-4,TRBJ2-7,many
CASSLGPSETQYF,TGTGCCAGCAGCTTAGGTCCCAGCGAGACCCAGTACTTC,.,TRBV7-9,TRBJ2-5,few